Sequencing of this T cell receptor (beta chain) was carried out in a study of blood T cell repertoires in COVID-19. Overall study context: The United States, Italy and Spain were the sources of the acute and convalescent COVID-19 samples. Nucleic acid was either cDNA or gDNA, and it came from T cells, B-cell-depleted T cells, or PBMCs.

Study processing details: For nucleated cells, counts were estimated from reference gene primer amplification. Sequenced by immunoSEQ multiplex PCR; TCRdb stores in-frame clones only, minus some. Clonal size and the V and J genes are those of that table, whereas D and trimming came from the DNA. Of around 100,000 clones listed, about 82% were seen once; the top ten hold under 15%. This CDR3 is 14 amino acids long. Trimming at V came to 5 bases and at J to 8 bases, leaving 9 bases not matched to a gene. Germline V CDR1 and CDR2: LNHDA, SQIVND (reference sequence). This sequence joins TRBV19 and TRBJ2-1; 7 bases are shared with TRBD1. The TCR comes from a man aged 50-60 years with active or convalescent COVID-19. Sample: peripheral blood. Written as DNA, the CDR3 is TGTGCCAGTAGTCTGTTGAACAGGGGAGATGAGCAGTTCTTC. Residues: CASSLLNRGDEQFF.